Sequencing of this TCR beta chain was carried out in a study of Tregs in tolerant kidney transplant recipients. This clone was counted a single time. One junction end does not reproduce the germline sequence, and a read error may be involved. The germline V gene encodes CDR1 LNHNV and CDR2 YYDKDF (reference sequence). CDR3 size: 15 residues. Profiling relied on immunoSEQ multiplex PCR, and the TCRdb table lists in-frame clones only, not all of them. The repertoire consists of 75,000 to 80,000 clones, with approximately 89% occurring once and the leading ten covering approximately 0.33%. The rearrangement links TRBV15 to TRBJ2-7; maybe TRBD1 (6 bases). The source was Tregs from blood, collected before the transplant. The sequence was collected from a human donor who received a combined kidney and bone marrow transplant. Here the CDR3 reads CATSGEDSWGYEQYF. The DNA of the CDR3 is TGTGCCACCAGCGGAGAGGACAGCTGGGGCTACGAGCAGTACTTC. Complete variable domain (other parts from reference TRBV15 and TRBJ2-7): DAMVIQNPRYQVTQFGKPVTLSCSQTLNHNVMYWYQQKSSQAPKLLFHYYDKDFNNEADTPDNFQSRRPNTSFCFLDIRSPGLGDTAMYLCATSGEDSWGYEQYFGPGTRLTVT.